Sequencing of this T cell receptor (beta chain) was carried out in a study of identical twins. Whole-study results and caveats: With abundant cord blood beta clonotypes, insertions were fewer; memory repertoires showed no such pattern. In zero-insertion analyses, partial confounding could arise from invariant MAIT and iNKT cells.

Healthy Caucasians supplied all donations. Regarding this clonotype: Its target is unknown.

The CDR3 contains 15 residues. V was pared by 4 bases and J by 5 bases, with 6 bases of the junction left unmatched. Germline CDR1 and CDR2: SGHRS and YFSETQ. TCRdb fed the 5' RACE reads into MiXCR, producing one record per CDR3 protein. The sample contains 500,000 to 550,000 distinct CDR3 sequences, roughly a fifth of which appear only once. These sequences were also reported in another study, on T cells expressing NK-cell markers. That work contributes: From sorted CD3+CD56+NKG2C+, CD3+CD56+NKG2C- and CD3+CD56-NKG2C+ T cells came the TCR beta repertoires.

The receptor was isolated from a young woman in good health. V gene TRBV5-1 combines with J gene TRBJ2-4; 10 bases are shared with TRBD2. The sample taken for sequencing was CD4+ T cells sorted from blood. The CDR3 region is CASSPTLAGENIQYF. In DNA form, the CDR3 reads TGCGCCAGCAGCCCAACGCTAGCGGGAGAAAACATTCAGTACTTC.